These T cell receptor beta chains were read from a single sample in a study of blood T cell repertoires in COVID-19. Assay: immunoSEQ multiplex PCR; the TCRdb copy retains only in-frame clones and omits some. The table includes tens of thousands of clones, just over 85% detected once. Sequencing used peripheral blood. The source of these receptors is a woman of 80 years or more with acute or convalescent COVID-19. The CDR3 runs from the conserved cysteine through the conserved F or W. D genes are given only for firm matches. Clone sizes are given selectively: once, few, many, or a class where the clone is expanded.

CDR3nt: TGTGCCAGCAGCTTAGCGAGCGCGGGGAACACTGAAGCTTTCTTT
CDR3aa: CASSLASAGNTEAFF
abundance: .
d_gene: .
j_gene: TRBJ1-1
v_gene: TRBV7-6

CDR3nt: TGCAGCGCTAGGGAGCGGGGAATTAAGTTCTTC
CDR3aa: CSARERGIKFF
abundance: .
d_gene: TRBD2
j_gene: TRBJ2-1
v_gene: TRBV29-1

CDR3nt: TGTGCCAGCATTAGACAGGTGGTTGTCGCCGGGGAGCTGTTTTTT
CDR3aa: CASIRQVVVAGELFF
abundance: .
d_gene: .
j_gene: TRBJ2-2
v_gene: TRBV6-5

CDR3nt: TGCAGCGTTGAACGTCTAGACACCATATATTTT
CDR3aa: CSVERLDTIYF
abundance: .
d_gene: .
j_gene: TRBJ1-3
v_gene: TRBV29-1

CDR3nt: TGTGCCAGCAACGGGGGACAGGTCGGGTTTGGCTACACCTTC
CDR3aa: CASNGGQVGFGYTF
abundance: .
d_gene: TRBD1
j_gene: TRBJ1-2
v_gene: TRBV9

CDR3nt: TGTGCCATCAGGGGACAGGGGGATCAGCCCCAGCATTTT
CDR3aa: CAIRGQGDQPQHF
abundance: .
d_gene: TRBD1
j_gene: TRBJ1-5
v_gene: TRBV10-3

CDR3nt: TGTGCCACCTCCGGGACAGGGATTTACGAGCAGTACTTC
CDR3aa: CATSGTGIYEQYF
abundance: .
d_gene: TRBD1
j_gene: TRBJ2-7
v_gene: TRBV19

CDR3nt: TGTGCCAGCAGTGACCCTTTTGAAAAACTGTTTTTT
CDR3aa: CASSDPFEKLFF
abundance: .
d_gene: .
j_gene: TRBJ1-4
v_gene: TRBV2

CDR3nt: TGTGCCTGGAGTGTTTTAGGGGAAAGCAATCAGCCCCAGCATTTT
CDR3aa: CAWSVLGESNQPQHF
abundance: .
d_gene: .
j_gene: TRBJ1-5
v_gene: TRBV30

CDR3nt: TGTGCCAGCAGCTTGGGACTAGCGGGAGTCGGGGAGACCCAGTACTTC
CDR3aa: CASSLGLAGVGETQYF
abundance: once
d_gene: TRBD2
j_gene: TRBJ2-5
v_gene: TRBV7-3

CDR3nt: TGTGCCAGTTCGAAGGCGGCAGGGGGCCAGCCCCAGCATTTT
CDR3aa: CASSKAAGGQPQHF
abundance: .
d_gene: TRBD1
j_gene: TRBJ1-5
v_gene: TRBV19

CDR3nt: TGTGCCAGCAGCTTAGCGGGGAGCTCCTACAATGAGCAGTTCTTC
CDR3aa: CASSLAGSSYNEQFF
abundance: .
d_gene: .
j_gene: TRBJ2-1
v_gene: TRBV7-2

CDR3nt: TGTGCCAGTAGTATCGAAGCGGGGAACAGGAAGCCTACGCAGTATTTT
CDR3aa: CASSIEAGNRKPTQYF
abundance: .
d_gene: TRBD2
j_gene: TRBJ2-3
v_gene: TRBV19

CDR3nt: TGTGCCAGCAGTATAGCGGGGCGCAATGAGCAGTTCTTC
CDR3aa: CASSIAGRNEQFF
abundance: .
d_gene: TRBD2
j_gene: TRBJ2-1
v_gene: TRBV7-2

CDR3nt: TGTGCCAGTAGTGCCCTGACAGGGGGCACAGATACGCAGTATTTT
CDR3aa: CASSALTGGTDTQYF
abundance: few
d_gene: TRBD1
j_gene: TRBJ2-3
v_gene: TRBV19

CDR3nt: TGTGCCAGCTCACCTTTCACCCTAGGGGTCTCTGGGGCCAACGTCCTGACTTTC
CDR3aa: CASSPFTLGVSGANVLTF
abundance: .
d_gene: .
j_gene: TRBJ2-6
v_gene: TRBV18

CDR3nt: TGTGCCACCGCGGGAGATGGGGACACTGAAGCTTTCTTT
CDR3aa: CATAGDGDTEAFF
abundance: .
d_gene: .
j_gene: TRBJ1-1
v_gene: TRBV6-5

CDR3nt: TGCGCCAGCACCCTGACTAGCGGGAGATACAATGAGCAGTTCTTC
CDR3aa: CASTLTSGRYNEQFF
abundance: .
d_gene: TRBD2
j_gene: TRBJ2-1
v_gene: TRBV10-2

CDR3nt: TGTGCCAGCACCGAGTACAGGGGGAATTCACCCCTCCACTTT
CDR3aa: CASTEYRGNSPLHF
abundance: .
d_gene: TRBD1
j_gene: TRBJ1-6
v_gene: TRBV5-4

CDR3nt: TGTGCCAGCAGCTTACCGATAGGTGGGGGGGTTACCTACAATGAGCAGTTCTTC
CDR3aa: CASSLPIGGGVTYNEQFF
abundance: once
d_gene: TRBD2
j_gene: TRBJ2-1
v_gene: TRBV7-9

CDR3nt: TGTGCCAGCAGTCCCTCCCAGGGCAAGAGCACTGAAGCTTTCTTT
CDR3aa: CASSPSQGKSTEAFF
abundance: .
d_gene: .
j_gene: TRBJ1-1
v_gene: TRBV25-1

CDR3nt: TGTGCCAGCAGCCCGTTAGGGGGTCAAATTTTCTTT
CDR3aa: CASSPLGGQIFF
abundance: .
d_gene: .
j_gene: TRBJ1-1
v_gene: TRBV12-3/TRBV12-4

CDR3nt: TGTGCCACCGGTGGGGCCTCTGGGGCCAACGTCCTGACTTTC
CDR3aa: CATGGASGANVLTF
abundance: .
d_gene: .
j_gene: TRBJ2-6
v_gene: TRBV15

CDR3nt: TGTGCCAGCTCACCACCACTGAGACAGATTCGCGAGACCCAGTACTTC
CDR3aa: CASSPPLRQIRETQYF
abundance: once
d_gene: .
j_gene: TRBJ2-5
v_gene: TRBV18

CDR3nt: TGCGCCAGCAGTGAGAGTCAGGGGGTGAACACCGGGGAGCTGTTTTTT
CDR3aa: CASSESQGVNTGELFF
abundance: .
d_gene: TRBD1
j_gene: TRBJ2-2
v_gene: TRBV10-1

CDR3nt: TGTGCCTTGGTGTCCAGCTCCTACGAGCAGTACTTC
CDR3aa: CALVSSSYEQYF
abundance: .
d_gene: .
j_gene: TRBJ2-7
v_gene: TRBV6-5

CDR3nt: TGTGCCAGCAGTTCGGGAGATACGCAGTATTTT
CDR3aa: CASSSGDTQYF
abundance: .
d_gene: .
j_gene: TRBJ2-3
v_gene: TRBV12-3/TRBV12-4

CDR3nt: TGTGCCAGTAGTATGGGCGGGCTCTCCTACAATGAGCAGTTCTTC
CDR3aa: CASSMGGLSYNEQFF
abundance: few
d_gene: .
j_gene: TRBJ2-1
v_gene: TRBV19

CDR3nt: TGCGCCAGCAGCGCCGGGGGAGCCGGGGAGCTGTTTTTT
CDR3aa: CASSAGGAGELFF
abundance: .
d_gene: .
j_gene: TRBJ2-2
v_gene: TRBV5-1

CDR3nt: TGTGCCAGTAGTACGGGACAGGGGGCGGGAGAGCAGTACTTC
CDR3aa: CASSTGQGAGEQYF
abundance: .
d_gene: TRBD1
j_gene: TRBJ2-7
v_gene: TRBV19

CDR3nt: TGTGCCAGCAGTCCGAAGCCCGGGGAGCAGTACTTC
CDR3aa: CASSPKPGEQYF
abundance: .
d_gene: .
j_gene: TRBJ2-7
v_gene: TRBV6-5

CDR3nt: TGTGCCAGTAGACAGGGGGTGAGGGAGAACCCTGAAGCTTTCTTT
CDR3aa: CASRQGVRENPEAFF
abundance: .
d_gene: TRBD1
j_gene: TRBJ1-1
v_gene: TRBV19

CDR3nt: TGTGCCAGCAGTGACACGGGACAGGCATACTACGAGCAGTACTTC
CDR3aa: CASSDTGQAYYEQYF
abundance: .
d_gene: TRBD1
j_gene: TRBJ2-7
v_gene: TRBV7-9

CDR3nt: TGTGCCAGCAGCTTAGTCCGGGGTCGCACCGGGGAGCTGTTTTTT
CDR3aa: CASSLVRGRTGELFF
abundance: few
d_gene: .
j_gene: TRBJ2-2
v_gene: TRBV7-2

CDR3nt: TGTGCCAGCAGCCCGTGGACAGGGGGGTGGGAGCAGTACTTC
CDR3aa: CASSPWTGGWEQYF
abundance: .
d_gene: TRBD1
j_gene: TRBJ2-7
v_gene: TRBV14

CDR3nt: TGTGCCAGCTCACCACCGGACAGGGGAGAGACCCAGTACTTC
CDR3aa: CASSPPDRGETQYF
abundance: .
d_gene: TRBD1
j_gene: TRBJ2-5
v_gene: TRBV18

CDR3nt: TGTGCCAGCCAAGGGGGGGTCTCTGGAAACACCATATATTTT
CDR3aa: CASQGGVSGNTIYF
abundance: few
d_gene: .
j_gene: TRBJ1-3
v_gene: TRBV7-9

CDR3nt: TGTGCCAGCAGCCCGGGGGGGGCTCTAACCTACGAGCAGTACTTC
CDR3aa: CASSPGGALTYEQYF
abundance: .
d_gene: TRBD2
j_gene: TRBJ2-7
v_gene: TRBV28

CDR3nt: TGCAGTGCTAGACATAATGAAAAACTGTTTTTT
CDR3aa: CSARHNEKLFF
abundance: .
d_gene: .
j_gene: TRBJ1-4
v_gene: TRBV20-1

CDR3nt: TGTGCCAGCAGCCCTAGCGGGGGATTCGAGCAGTACTTC
CDR3aa: CASSPSGGFEQYF
abundance: .
d_gene: TRBD2
j_gene: TRBJ2-7
v_gene: TRBV7-2

CDR3nt: TGCGCCAGCAGCTCTGACCGCCGGGGGGGATCCCCCCTCCACTTT
CDR3aa: CASSSDRRGGSPLHF
abundance: .
d_gene: .
j_gene: TRBJ1-6
v_gene: TRBV5-1

CDR3nt: TGTGCCACCAGCTCAGGGGTGGGGGTTTCGGCTTACAATGAGCAGTTCTTC
CDR3aa: CATSSGVGVSAYNEQFF
abundance: .
d_gene: .
j_gene: TRBJ2-1
v_gene: TRBV15

CDR3nt: TGTGCCAGCAGTTACCTCCCTACCGGGACAGGGACGCAGTATTTT
CDR3aa: CASSYLPTGTGTQYF
abundance: .
d_gene: TRBD1
j_gene: TRBJ2-3
v_gene: TRBV6-2/TRBV6-3

CDR3nt: TGTGCCAGCACCTATCGAGGCCCGACAGGGGTTGACAATCAGCCCCAGCATTTT
CDR3aa: CASTYRGPTGVDNQPQHF
abundance: .
d_gene: .
j_gene: TRBJ1-5
v_gene: TRBV21-1

CDR3nt: TGTGCCAGCTCACCTTACACAGGGAAAGGGGCCAACGTCCTGACTTTC
CDR3aa: CASSPYTGKGANVLTF
abundance: .
d_gene: .
j_gene: TRBJ2-6
v_gene: TRBV18

CDR3nt: TGTGCCACCAGCCCCCGGGACAGACGCACAGATACGCAGTATTTT
CDR3aa: CATSPRDRRTDTQYF
abundance: .
d_gene: TRBD1
j_gene: TRBJ2-3
v_gene: TRBV15

CDR3nt: TGTGCCAGCAGTGAGACTACGGGACAGCTTAATGAAAAACTGTTTTTT
CDR3aa: CASSETTGQLNEKLFF
abundance: .
d_gene: TRBD1
j_gene: TRBJ1-4
v_gene: TRBV28

CDR3nt: TGTGCCAGCAGTGAAGCGCCGGGACAGGAGGACACAGATACGCAGTATTTT
CDR3aa: CASSEAPGQEDTDTQYF
abundance: .
d_gene: TRBD1
j_gene: TRBJ2-3
v_gene: TRBV2

CDR3nt: TGCGCCAGCATGACAGGGCCCAGCACAGATACGCAGTATTTT
CDR3aa: CASMTGPSTDTQYF
abundance: .
d_gene: TRBD1
j_gene: TRBJ2-3
v_gene: TRBV5-1

CDR3nt: TGTGCCAGTAGTATTTCGGGGTCCGGATGGAACACTGAAGCTTTCTTT
CDR3aa: CASSISGSGWNTEAFF
abundance: once
d_gene: .
j_gene: TRBJ1-1
v_gene: TRBV19

CDR3nt: TGTGCCAGCAGCTTGCGCCAGGTTTCAGATACGCAGTATTTT
CDR3aa: CASSLRQVSDTQYF
abundance: few
d_gene: .
j_gene: TRBJ2-3
v_gene: TRBV7-9

CDR3nt: TGTGCCAGCAGTTTATGGTCCCAGGGAAATGAAAAACTGTTTTTT
CDR3aa: CASSLWSQGNEKLFF
abundance: .
d_gene: .
j_gene: TRBJ1-4
v_gene: TRBV28

CDR3nt: TGCAGTGGGCCGCACCAAGAGACCCAGTACTTC
CDR3aa: CSGPHQETQYF
abundance: few
d_gene: .
j_gene: TRBJ2-5
v_gene: TRBV20-1

CDR3nt: TGTGCCAGCAGTGACAGGGGGTCGGCTAGTGAGCAGTTCTTC
CDR3aa: CASSDRGSASEQFF
abundance: .
d_gene: TRBD1
j_gene: TRBJ2-1
v_gene: TRBV2

CDR3nt: TGTGCCAGCAGCCAAGACATCGGTGATACGCAGTATTTT
CDR3aa: CASSQDIGDTQYF
abundance: .
d_gene: .
j_gene: TRBJ2-3
v_gene: TRBV3-1/TRBV3-2

CDR3nt: TGTGCCAGTAGGGGCAGGGCAAGCGATGAGCAGTTCTTC
CDR3aa: CASRGRASDEQFF
abundance: .
d_gene: .
j_gene: TRBJ2-1
v_gene: TRBV19

CDR3nt: TGCAGTGCTAGTCCAAGGACTAGCGGGAGTTACTTTAGCACAGATACGCAGTATTTT
CDR3aa: CSASPRTSGSYFSTDTQYF
abundance: .
d_gene: TRBD2
j_gene: TRBJ2-3
v_gene: TRBV20-1

CDR3nt: TGTGCCAGTAGTATAGTACTAGCGGGAACCTACGAGCAGTACTTC
CDR3aa: CASSIVLAGTYEQYF
abundance: few
d_gene: TRBD2
j_gene: TRBJ2-7
v_gene: TRBV19